This T cell receptor beta chain emerged from a study of EBV T-cell therapy then PD-1 blockade in nasopharyngeal carcinoma (dated by TCRdb to the early 2020s). Genomic DNA was extracted from sorted cells using the Qiagen DNeasy Kit. Deep sequencing of the TCR beta chain was done on the immunoSEQ platform. As for the original processing: Repertoire data analysis was performed with the immunoSEQ Analyzer software. This immuneACCESS table, as held by TCRdb, lists in-frame sequences with V and J called but not all clones. Of the missing ones, under half trace to an unresolved V gene in checked studies; the others have no known cause. The DNA was the basis for D and trimming; V, J and clone size are from that table. The sample table shows 24,000 or so clones, and over 75% are seen once. Around 30% of the sample rests with the top ten. On this clone itself: Its antigen is unknown. One base away there is no much larger clone; base qualities are not given.

Including cysteine and phenylalanine, the CDR3 has 12 amino acids. Only the CDR3 DNA is retained, 36 bases long and in frame from the first base. V loses 0 bases, J loses 6 bases, and the germline ends lie 6 bases apart. Via the germline V gene, CDR1 is MGHRA and CDR2 YSYEKL. In light of the paper, this sample's treatment or condition label describes: AdE1-LMPpoly-expanded autologous EBV-specific T-cell therapy followed by anti-PD-1 nivolumab. The sequence was collected from a man aged 40-49 years with nasopharyngeal carcinoma. The rearranged segments are TRBV4-1 and TRBJ2-7; the D region possibly corresponds to TRBD2 (5 bases align). Sample: CD8+ T cells from blood, taken at approximately day 60 from a patient whose treatment included autologous EBV-specific T cells and nivolumab. Here the CDR3 is given as CASSQDRGEQYF. The nucleotide sequence reads TGCGCCAGCAGCCAAGATCGGGGCGAGCAGTACTTC.